This passage covers 3 T cell receptor beta chains from one sample sequenced in a study of T cell clonotyping in hematopoietic cell transplantation. Noted time point: recipient sample about 28 days before transplant, after cytoreduction. Assay used: immunoSEQ multiplex PCR; TCRdb lists only in-frame clones, some missing. The sample yields 15,000 to 20,000 clones, roughly 80% seen once. Sequences were derived from peripheral blood mononuclear cells, sampled before stem cell transplant. The receptors here all came from a man aged 55 to 70 with acute myeloid leukemia. Some clones in this sample may be carry-over from other donors' samples.

This sequence joins TRBV7-2 and TRBJ2-3; 7 nucleotides line up with TRBD2. Unmatched junction bases numbered 10, after V lost 5 bases and J lost 2 bases. The length of the CDR3 is 16 residues. Per the germline V gene, CDR1 is SGHTA and CDR2 is FQGNSA. The CDR3, as DNA: TGTGCCAGCAGCGATCTCGCGGGGGACCTCACAGATACGCAGTATTTT. It is translated as CASSDLAGDLTDTQYF.

This clone appeared a single time. The chain employs TRBV19 and TRBJ1-5; D not resolved. Trimming stripped 7 bases from V and 0 bases from J, with 13 bases between. The CDR3 contains 15 residues. In germline, CDR1 is LNHDA, CDR2 SQIVND (reference sequence). The CDR3 reads CASIFRASSNQPQHF. CDR3 in DNA: TGTGCCAGTATCTTTAGGGCAAGTAGCAATCAGCCCCAGCATTTT.

The V call is TRBV4-3, the J call TRBJ2-2; either TRBD1 or TRBD2 may supply D (6 bases each). The V gene lost 0 bases and the J gene lost 5 bases, with 16 bases spanning the gap. From germline, CDR1 is LGHNA and CDR2 YSLEER. This CDR3 is 17 amino acids long. CDR3 in amino acids: CASSQEWGGQLTGELFF. CDR3 nucleotide sequence: TGCGCCAGCAGCCAAGAGTGGGGAGGACAGCTTACCGGGGAGCTGTTTTTT.